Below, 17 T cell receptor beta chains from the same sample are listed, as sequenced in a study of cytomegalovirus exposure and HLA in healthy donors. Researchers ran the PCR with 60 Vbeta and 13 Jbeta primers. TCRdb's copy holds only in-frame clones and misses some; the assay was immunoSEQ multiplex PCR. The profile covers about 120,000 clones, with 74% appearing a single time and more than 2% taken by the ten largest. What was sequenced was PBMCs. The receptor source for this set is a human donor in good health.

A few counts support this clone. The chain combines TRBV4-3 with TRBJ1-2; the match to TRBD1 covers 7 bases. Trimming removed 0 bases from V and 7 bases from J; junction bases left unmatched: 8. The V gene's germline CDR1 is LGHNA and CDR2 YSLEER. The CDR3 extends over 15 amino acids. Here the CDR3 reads CASSQDRGTTGGYTF. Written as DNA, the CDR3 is TGCGCCAGCAGCCAAGACAGGGGGACCACCGGTGGCTACACCTTC.

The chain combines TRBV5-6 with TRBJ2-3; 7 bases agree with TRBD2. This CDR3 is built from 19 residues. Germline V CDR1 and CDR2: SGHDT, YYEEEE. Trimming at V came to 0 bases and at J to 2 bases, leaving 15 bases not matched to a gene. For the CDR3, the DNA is TGTGCCAGCAGCTTGGGGAGCCTACTGGGCGGGAGTTACACAGATACGCAGTATTTT. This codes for CASSLGSLLGGSYTDTQYF.

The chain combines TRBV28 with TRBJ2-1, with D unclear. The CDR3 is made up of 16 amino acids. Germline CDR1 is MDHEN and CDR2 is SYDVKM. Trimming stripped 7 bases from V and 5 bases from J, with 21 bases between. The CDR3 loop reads CASIPVNLGKNNEQFF. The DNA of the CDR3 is TGTGCCAGCATCCCAGTGAACCTGGGCAAAAACAATGAGCAGTTCTTC.

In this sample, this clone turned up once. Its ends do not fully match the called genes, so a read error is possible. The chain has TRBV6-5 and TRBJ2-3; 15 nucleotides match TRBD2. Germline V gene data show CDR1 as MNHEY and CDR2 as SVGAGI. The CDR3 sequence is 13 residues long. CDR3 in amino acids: CASSRTSGGAGDF. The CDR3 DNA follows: TGTGCCAGCAGCCGGACTAGCGGGGGGGCTGGAGATTTT.

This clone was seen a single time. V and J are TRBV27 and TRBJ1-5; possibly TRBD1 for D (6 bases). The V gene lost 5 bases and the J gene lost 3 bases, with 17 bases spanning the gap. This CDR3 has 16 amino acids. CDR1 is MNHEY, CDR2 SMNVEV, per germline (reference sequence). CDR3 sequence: CASSTSSTGINQPQHF. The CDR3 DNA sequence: TGTGCCAGCAGTACCTCCTCTACAGGGATCAATCAGCCCCAGCATTTT.

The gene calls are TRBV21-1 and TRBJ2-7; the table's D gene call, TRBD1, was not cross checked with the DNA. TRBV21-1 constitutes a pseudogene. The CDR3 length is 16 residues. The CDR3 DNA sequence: TGTGCCAGCAGCAGGATACCGGGACAGGGTCTCTACGAGCAGTACTTC. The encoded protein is CASSRIPGQGLYEQYF.

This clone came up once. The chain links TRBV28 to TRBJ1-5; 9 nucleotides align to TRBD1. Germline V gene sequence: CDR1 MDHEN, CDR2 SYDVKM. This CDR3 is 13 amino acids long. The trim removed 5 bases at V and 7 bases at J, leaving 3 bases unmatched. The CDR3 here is CASSNTGGQPQHF. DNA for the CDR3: TGTGCCAGCAGTAACACAGGGGGCCAGCCCCAGCATTTT.

The CDR3 DNA reads as TGTGCCAGCAGGGGACAGGGGCCCTCTGGGGCCAACGTCCTGACTTTC. The encoded protein is CASRGQGPSGANVLTF. This chain joins TRBV28 and TRBJ2-6; TRBD1 matches at 10 bases. The length of the CDR3 is 16 residues. V was clipped by 6 bases and J by 0 bases; unmatched bases: 2. Germline values: CDR1 MDHEN, CDR2 SYDVKM.

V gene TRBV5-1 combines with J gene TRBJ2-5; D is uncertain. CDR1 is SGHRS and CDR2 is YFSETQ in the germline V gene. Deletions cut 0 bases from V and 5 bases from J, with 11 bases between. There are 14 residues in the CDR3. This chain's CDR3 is CASSLAPGSETQYF. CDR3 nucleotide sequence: TGCGCCAGCAGCTTGGCCCCGGGTTCCGAGACCCAGTACTTC.

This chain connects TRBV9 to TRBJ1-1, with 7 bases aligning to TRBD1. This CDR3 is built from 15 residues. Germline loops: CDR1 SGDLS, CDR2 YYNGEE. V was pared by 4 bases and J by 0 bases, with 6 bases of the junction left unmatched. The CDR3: CASSPRGQLNTEAFF. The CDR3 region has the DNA TGTGCCAGCAGCCCAAGGGGACAGCTGAACACTGAAGCTTTCTTT. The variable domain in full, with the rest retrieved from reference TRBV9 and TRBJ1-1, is DSGVTQTPKHLITATGQRVTLRCSPRSGDLSVYWYQQSLDQGLQFLIQYYNGEERAKGNILERFSAQQFPDLHSELNLSSLELGDSALYFCASSPRGQLNTEAFFGQGTRLTVV.

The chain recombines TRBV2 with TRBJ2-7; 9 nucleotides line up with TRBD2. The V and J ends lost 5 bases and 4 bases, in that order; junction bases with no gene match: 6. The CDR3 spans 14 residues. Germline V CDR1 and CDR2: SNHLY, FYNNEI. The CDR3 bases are TGTGCCAGCAGTCGTAGCGGGAGCTGGTACGAGCAGTACTTC. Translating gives CASSRSGSWYEQYF.

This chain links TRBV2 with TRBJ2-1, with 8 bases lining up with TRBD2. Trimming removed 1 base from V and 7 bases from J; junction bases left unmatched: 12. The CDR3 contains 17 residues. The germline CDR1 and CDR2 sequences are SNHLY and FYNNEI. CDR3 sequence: CASSEDLGRARRNEQFF. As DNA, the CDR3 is TGTGCCAGCAGTGAAGATCTCGGGAGGGCGAGGCGGAATGAGCAGTTCTTC.

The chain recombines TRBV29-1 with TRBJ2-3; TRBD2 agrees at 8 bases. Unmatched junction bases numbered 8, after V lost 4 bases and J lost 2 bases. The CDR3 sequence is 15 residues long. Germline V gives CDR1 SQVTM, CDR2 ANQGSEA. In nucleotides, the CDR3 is TGCAGCGTTGTTTCTAGCGGGCCCCACACAGATACGCAGTATTTT. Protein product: CSVVSSGPHTDTQYF.

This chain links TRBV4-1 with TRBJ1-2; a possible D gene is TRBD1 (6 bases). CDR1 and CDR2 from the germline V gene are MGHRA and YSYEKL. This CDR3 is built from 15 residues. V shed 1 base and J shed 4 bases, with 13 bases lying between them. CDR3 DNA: TGCGCCAGCAGCCAAGTAGGCGGGGGCCGCTATGGCTACACCTTC. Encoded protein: CASSQVGGGRYGYTF.

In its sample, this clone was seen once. The chain's CDR3 is CASSFYGLPETQYF. The CDR3 region has the DNA TGTGCCAGCAGTTTTTACGGACTTCCTGAGACCCAGTACTTC. The gene calls are TRBV27 and TRBJ2-5, with D possibly matching TRBD2 (5 bases). In germline, CDR1 is MNHEY, CDR2 SMNVEV (reference sequence). The CDR3 runs 14 residues. V lost 3 bases, J lost 5 bases, and 13 bases lay in between.

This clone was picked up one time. The CDR3 DNA follows: TGTGCCAGCGGAACGGATCGGGACAACTATCCAGATACGCAGTATTTT. Translation: CASGTDRDNYPDTQYF. The chain joins TRBV27 to TRBJ2-3; D perhaps matches TRBD1 (6 bases). The germline V gene encodes CDR1 MNHEY and CDR2 SMNVEV (reference sequence). The CDR3 contains 16 residues. V shed 8 bases and J shed 4 bases, with 22 bases lying between them.

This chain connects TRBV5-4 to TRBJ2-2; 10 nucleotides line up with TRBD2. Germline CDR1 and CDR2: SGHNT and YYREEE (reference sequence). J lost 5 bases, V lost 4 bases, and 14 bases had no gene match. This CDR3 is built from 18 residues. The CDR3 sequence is CASSRGGAWTSGTGELFF. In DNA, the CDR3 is TGTGCCAGCAGCCGGGGGGGTGCGTGGACTAGCGGAACCGGGGAGCTGTTTTTT.